Given below is one T cell receptor beta chain in context. The antigen remains undetermined. No patient escaped relapse after autologous stem cell transplantation, and brentuximab vedotin exposure varied. Researchers report purifying CD4+ T cells from thawed PBMCs by magnetic negative selection. Complete response, partial response or progressive disease constituted the best response categories observed. These data belong to a study of PD-1 blockade in classical Hodgkin lymphoma. Overall study: Intravenous infusions of nivolumab 3 mg/kg reached patients every 2 weeks.

Study observations and caveats: Baseline TCR diversity was reportedly lower in newly diagnosed patients than in healthy donors. It was reported as lower still in relapsed/refractory patients.

Clones were sequenced by immunoSEQ multiplex PCR, and TCRdb holds only the in-frame ones, with some missing. The sample consists of more than 25,000 clones, over 75% of them appearing once. CDR1 SGHDN and CDR2 FVKESK come from the germline V gene. Trimming cost V 7 bases and J 3 bases, with 11 bases left between them. The CDR3 sequence is 13 residues long. This sample comprised CD4+ T cells from blood, obtained at baseline. The sequence derives from a human donor with classical Hodgkin lymphoma. The V gene is TRBV14, the J gene TRBJ2-3; D is undetermined. The CDR3 DNA reads as TGTGCCAGCACGGCGCAGGCGACAGATACGCAGTATTTT. This encodes CASTAQATDTQYF.